This T cell receptor (beta chain) was captured by sequencing in a study of T cell repertoires in cytomegalovirus infection. About the study: A matching HLA type, together with CMV infection, was signaled by public TCR beta signatures. Regarding the study as a whole: The study identified carriers of CMV plus the relevant HLA from cumulative public TCR beta family frequency.

MiXCR was run by TCRdb on the reads, yielding one entry per CDR3 protein. The top ten hold around 2.5% of the sample, which has 310,000 or so distinct CDR3 sequences, around 9.6% seen once. Trimming stripped 0 bases from V and 4 bases from J, with 10 bases between. CDR3 length: 14 residues. CDR1 and CDR2 (germline): DFQATT, SNEGSKA (reference sequence). As for this clonotype: The antigen is unknown.

The rearrangement links TRBV20-1 to TRBJ1-5; D gene ambiguous. This TCR was recovered from a human donor in good health (CMV status not recorded). Some clones in this sample may be carry-over from other donors' samples. Source material: PBMCs. In DNA, the CDR3 is TGCAGTGCTAGAGAAAGACGGCTGAATCAGCCCCAGCATTTT. Its translation: CSARERRLNQPQHF.